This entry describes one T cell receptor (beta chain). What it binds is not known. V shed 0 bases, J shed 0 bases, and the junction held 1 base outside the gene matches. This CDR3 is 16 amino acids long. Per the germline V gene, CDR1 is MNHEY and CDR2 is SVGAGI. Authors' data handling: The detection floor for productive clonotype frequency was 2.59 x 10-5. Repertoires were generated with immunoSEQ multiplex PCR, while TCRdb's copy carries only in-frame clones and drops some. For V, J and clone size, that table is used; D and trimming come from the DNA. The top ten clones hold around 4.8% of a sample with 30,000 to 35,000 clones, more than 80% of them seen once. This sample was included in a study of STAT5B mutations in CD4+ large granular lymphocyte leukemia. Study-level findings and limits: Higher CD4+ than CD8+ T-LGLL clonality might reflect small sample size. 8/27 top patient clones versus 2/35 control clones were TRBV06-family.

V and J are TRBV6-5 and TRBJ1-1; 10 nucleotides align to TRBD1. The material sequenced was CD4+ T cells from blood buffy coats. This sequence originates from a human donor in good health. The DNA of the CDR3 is TGTGCCAGCAGTTACTCCGGGACAGGGGTGAACACTGAAGCTTTCTTT. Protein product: CASSYSGTGVNTEAFF.